The entry that follows covers one T cell receptor beta chain sequence. Its specificity is unknown. The data were obtained in a study of cytomegalovirus exposure and HLA in healthy donors. About the research overall: In a later analysis, it was reported that the approximately 110 validation repertoires had been produced on the same platform as the 550 to 700 repertoires belonging to the first cohort.

Study-wide findings and caveats: Researchers counted 180 or so TCR beta chains as cytomegalovirus-associated. Cytomegalovirus status, reportedly, was diagnosed with high specificity and sensitivity by the classifier.

This CDR3 contains 16 residues. CDR1 and CDR2 (germline): MNHEY, SMNVEV (reference sequence). V was shortened by 7 bases and J by 2 bases, with 15 bases between the two germline ends. Generated by immunoSEQ multiplex PCR, the TCRdb table keeps only in-frame clones and is missing some. The repertoire includes approximately 270,000 clones, just over 85% of them detected once, and around 1% sits in the top ten. Specimen: PBMCs. This sequence originates from a woman younger than 35 in good health and CMV-seronegative. This chain joins TRBV27 and TRBJ2-6; D not resolved. CDR3 DNA: TGTGCCAGCATGACAACTGTCGCAGCTGGGGCCAACGTCCTGACTTTC. Translating gives CASMTTVAAGANVLTF.